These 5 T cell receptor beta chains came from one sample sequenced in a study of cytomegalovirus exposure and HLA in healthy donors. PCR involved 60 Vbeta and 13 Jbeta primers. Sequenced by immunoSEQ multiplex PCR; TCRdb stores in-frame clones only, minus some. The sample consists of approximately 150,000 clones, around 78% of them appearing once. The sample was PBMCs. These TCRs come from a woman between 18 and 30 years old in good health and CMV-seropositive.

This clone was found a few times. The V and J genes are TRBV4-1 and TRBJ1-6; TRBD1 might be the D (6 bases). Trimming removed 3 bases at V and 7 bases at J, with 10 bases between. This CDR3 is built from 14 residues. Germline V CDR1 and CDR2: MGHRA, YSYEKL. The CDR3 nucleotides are TGCGCCAGCAGCCAGACAGGAGCCAATTCACCCCTCCACTTT. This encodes CASSQTGANSPLHF.

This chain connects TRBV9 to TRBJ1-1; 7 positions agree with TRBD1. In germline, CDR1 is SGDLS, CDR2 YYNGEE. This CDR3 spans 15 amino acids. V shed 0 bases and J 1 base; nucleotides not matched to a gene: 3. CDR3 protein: CASSVERGRNTEAFF. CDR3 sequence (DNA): TGTGCCAGCAGCGTAGAGAGGGGGCGGAACACTGAAGCTTTCTTT.

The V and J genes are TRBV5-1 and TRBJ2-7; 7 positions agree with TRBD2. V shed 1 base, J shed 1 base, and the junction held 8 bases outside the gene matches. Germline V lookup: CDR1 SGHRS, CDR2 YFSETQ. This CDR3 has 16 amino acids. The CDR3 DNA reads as TGCGCCAGCAGCTTGATACTAGCGCCTGCGTCCTACGAGCAGTACTTC. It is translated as CASSLILAPASYEQYF.

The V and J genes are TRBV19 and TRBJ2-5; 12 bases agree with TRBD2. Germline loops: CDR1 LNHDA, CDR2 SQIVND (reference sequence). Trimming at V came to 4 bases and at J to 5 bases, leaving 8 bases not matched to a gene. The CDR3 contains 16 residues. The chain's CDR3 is CASSRGLAGGWETQYF. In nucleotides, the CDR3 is TGTGCCAGTAGTAGGGGCCTAGCGGGGGGGTGGGAGACCCAGTACTTC.

CDR3 loop: CASRKPGQGFFQPQHF. The CDR3 DNA sequence: TGTGCAAGTCGCAAACCGGGACAGGGTTTTTTTCAGCCCCAGCATTTT. The V and J genes are TRBV12-2 and TRBJ1-5; TRBD1 was called by the table and not checked on the DNA. TRBV12-2 is listed as a pseudogene. This CDR3 is built from 16 residues.